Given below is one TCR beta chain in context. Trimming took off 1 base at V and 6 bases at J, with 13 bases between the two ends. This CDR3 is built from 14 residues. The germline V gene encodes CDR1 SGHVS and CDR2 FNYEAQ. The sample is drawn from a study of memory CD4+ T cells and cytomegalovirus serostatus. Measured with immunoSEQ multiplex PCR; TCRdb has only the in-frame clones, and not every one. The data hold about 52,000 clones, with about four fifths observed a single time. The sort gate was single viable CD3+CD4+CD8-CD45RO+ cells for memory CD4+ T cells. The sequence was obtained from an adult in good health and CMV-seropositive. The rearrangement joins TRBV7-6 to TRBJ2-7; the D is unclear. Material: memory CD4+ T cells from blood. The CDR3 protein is CASSLDQTFGEQYF. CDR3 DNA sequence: TGTGCCAGCAGCTTAGATCAGACCTTCGGCGAGCAGTACTTC.